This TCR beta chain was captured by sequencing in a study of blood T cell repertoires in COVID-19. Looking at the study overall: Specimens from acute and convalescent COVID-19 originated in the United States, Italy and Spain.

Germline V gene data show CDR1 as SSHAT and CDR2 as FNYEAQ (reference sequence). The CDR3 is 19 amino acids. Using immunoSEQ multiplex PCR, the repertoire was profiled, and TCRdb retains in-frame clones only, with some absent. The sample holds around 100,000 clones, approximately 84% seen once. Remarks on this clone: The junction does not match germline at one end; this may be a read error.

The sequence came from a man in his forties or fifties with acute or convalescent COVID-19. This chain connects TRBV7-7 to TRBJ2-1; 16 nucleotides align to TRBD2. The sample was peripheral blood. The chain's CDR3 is CASSLAGLAGGTTYNEQFF. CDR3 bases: TGTGCTAGCAGCTTAGCGGGACTAGCGGGAGGGACCACCTACAATGAGCAGTTCTTC.